Included here is one T cell receptor (beta chain) sequence, with context. A few counts support this clonotype. Its binding antigen is unknown. Base-call qualities are not available, and no considerably larger clone is one nucleotide away. This specimen belongs to a study of CD8 T cells in Susac syndrome (dated by TCRdb to between 2017 and 2020). The study in broad terms: The study used repertoire sequencing to test whether antigen drove CD8+ T cell activation and differentiation in Susac syndrome.

Peripheral blood CD8+ and CD4+ T cells from healthy donors, Susac syndrome patients and multiple sclerosis patients were profiled by high-throughput TCR beta sequencing. Treatment-naive patients with stable or active relapsing-remitting disease fulfilling revised McDonald criteria were used as multiple sclerosis controls. Bulk CD8+ and CD4+ T cells were purified magnetically by negative isolation, whereas CD8+ TEMRA cells were enriched by FACS. Blood was collected in EDTA tubes and processed within 24 hours, with PBMCs isolated through density gradient centrifugation. PBMCs destined for TCR sequencing were cryopreserved in liquid nitrogen and later thawed in a 37 °C water bath. A purity of at least 90% was achieved for sorted or isolated CD4+, CD8+ and CD8+ TEMRA cells. RNA was extracted with the RNeasy kit and roughly 0.5 to 1 ug was reverse transcribed using random hexamers. The immunoSEQ multiplex PCR assay, which covers 54 Vbeta and 13 Jbeta segments, was used to amplify TCR beta CDR3 regions. PCR amplification bias was corrected by using a synthetic template baseline for primer optimization and computational correction. The published analysis was carried out like this. Reads were assigned to V, D and J genes according to IMGT and analyzed in immunoSEQ Analyzer, with only productive sequences retained. Clonality was computed as one minus Shannon entropy normalized by log2 of the number of productive unique sequences. For each patient and control, public and private clones were evaluated within the 100 most prevalent clones. Clones were defined as Susac-specific when absent from the healthy and MS cohorts, from roughly 1,000 published viral clones and from other ImmuneACCESS disease sequences. TCRdb passed the public sequencing reads through fastp at Q25 and MiXCR, retaining productive beta sequences. Each CDR3 protein gets just one entry, which takes the most common genes and DNA from the rows behind it. The V and J calls and clone size are TCRdb's, not the authors'. This sample gives approximately 230,000 distinct CDR3 sequences in total; 93% of them show up just once. In total, the top ten clones hold approximately 0.07% of the sample.

The research as a whole found: The study acknowledged that relatively few individuals were included in the TCR sequencing and HLA analysis.

The CDR3 holds 18 amino acids from the cysteine to the phenylalanine. Only the CDR3 region is kept as DNA, spanning 54 bases read in frame from base 1. From the germline V gene, CDR1 is SGHTA and CDR2 is FQGNSA. For this chain, trimming is 0 bases at the V end and 8 bases at the J end, and the number of junction bases without a gene match is 15. This sequence was found in a human donor with multiple sclerosis. The chain was built from TRBV7-2 and TRBJ2-1, and TRBD1 matches 8 of the central bases. Sequencing input: CD4+ T cells from PBMCs. The nucleotide sequence is TGTGCCAGCAGCTTAGCGCGGGCAGGGGGCCGGGGTGTCGATGAGCAGTTCTTC. Translated, it gives CASSLARAGGRGVDEQFF.